This T cell receptor beta chain emerged from a study of T cells in Graves' hyperthyroidism and ophthalmopathy. Diagnoses were made from clinical symptoms, serum measures (thyroxine and TRAb), thyroid ultrasound and orbital computed tomography. Blood from later-ophthalmopathy patients was taken at first hyperthyroidism diagnosis. This clonotype was seen ten or more times. Researchers took RNA transcripts and amplified the TCR beta CDR3 regions from them. TCR CDR3 regions were first amplified by RT-PCR with HTBI primers. TCRdb reanalysed the multiplex PCR reads using MiXCR and keeps one entry per CDR3 protein. In the table there are roughly 500,000 distinct CDR3 sequences, 11% to 15% of which are singletons. In germline, CDR1 is GTSNPN, CDR2 SVGIG (reference sequence). The trim removed 3 bases at V and 7 bases at J, leaving 1 base unmatched. The CDR3 covers 11 residues.

Sequencing was carried out using blood. J is TRBJ1-2 and V is TRBV30; the match to TRBD1 covers 8 bases. The sequence derives from a woman aged 25 to 45 with Graves' hyperthyroidism that later progressed to Graves' ophthalmopathy. CDR3 loop: CAWSRGPGYTF. CDR3 coding DNA: TGTGCCTGGAGCAGGGGGCCTGGCTACACCTTC.